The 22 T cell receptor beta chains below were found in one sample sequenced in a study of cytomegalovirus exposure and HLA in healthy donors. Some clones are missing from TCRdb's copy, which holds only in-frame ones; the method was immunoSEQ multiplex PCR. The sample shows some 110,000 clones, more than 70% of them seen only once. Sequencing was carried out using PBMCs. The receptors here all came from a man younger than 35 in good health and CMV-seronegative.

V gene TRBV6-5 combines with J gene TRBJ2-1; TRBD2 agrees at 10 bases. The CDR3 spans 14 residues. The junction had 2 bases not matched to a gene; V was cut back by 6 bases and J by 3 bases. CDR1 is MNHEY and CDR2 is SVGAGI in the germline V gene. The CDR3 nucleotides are TGTGCCAGCAGAACTAGCGGGAACTACAATGAGCAGTTCTTC. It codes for CASRTSGNYNEQFF.

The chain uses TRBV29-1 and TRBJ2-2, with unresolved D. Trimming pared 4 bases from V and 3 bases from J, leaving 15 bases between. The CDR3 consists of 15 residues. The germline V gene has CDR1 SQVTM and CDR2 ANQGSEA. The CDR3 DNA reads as TGCAGCGTTGGGGTCGCGGCATTCGACACCGGGGAGCTGTTTTTT. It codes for CSVGVAAFDTGELFF.

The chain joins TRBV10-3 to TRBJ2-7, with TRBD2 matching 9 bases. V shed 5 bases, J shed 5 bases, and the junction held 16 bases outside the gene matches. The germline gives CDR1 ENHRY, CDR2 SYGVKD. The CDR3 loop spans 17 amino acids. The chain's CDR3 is CAISPLGLAGSRHEQYF. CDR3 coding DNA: TGTGCCATCAGTCCCTTAGGGCTAGCGGGAAGCCGCCACGAGCAGTACTTC.

CDR3 sequence reads: CASRGDTTDTQYF. As DNA, the CDR3 is TGTGCCAGCAGGGGGGACACCACAGATACGCAGTATTTT. This chain links TRBV2 with TRBJ2-3; a weak D match, TRBD1 (6 bases). V lost 6 bases and J lost 2, with 9 bases in between. CDR3 length: 13 amino acids. Germline V gives CDR1 SNHLY, CDR2 FYNNEI.

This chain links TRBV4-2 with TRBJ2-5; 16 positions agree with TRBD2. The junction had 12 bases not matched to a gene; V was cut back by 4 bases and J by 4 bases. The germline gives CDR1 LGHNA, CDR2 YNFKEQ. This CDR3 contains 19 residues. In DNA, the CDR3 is TGTGCCAGCAGCCTCCTTCCGGGACTAGCGGGAGGGCACACAGAGACCCAGTACTTC. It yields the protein CASSLLPGLAGGHTETQYF.

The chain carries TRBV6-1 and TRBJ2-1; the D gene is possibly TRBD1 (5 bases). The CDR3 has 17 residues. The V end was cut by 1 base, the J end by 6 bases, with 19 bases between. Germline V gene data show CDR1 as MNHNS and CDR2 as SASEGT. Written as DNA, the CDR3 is TGTGCCAGCAGTGAAGTTTCATGGCAGGGCATGGTCAATGAGCAGTTCTTC. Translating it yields CASSEVSWQGMVNEQFF.

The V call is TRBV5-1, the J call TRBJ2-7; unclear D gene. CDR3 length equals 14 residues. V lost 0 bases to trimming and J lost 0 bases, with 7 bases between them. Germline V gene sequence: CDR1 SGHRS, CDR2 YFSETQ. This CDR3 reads CASSLDAGSYEQYF. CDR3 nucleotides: TGCGCCAGCAGCTTGGATGCCGGCTCCTACGAGCAGTACTTC.

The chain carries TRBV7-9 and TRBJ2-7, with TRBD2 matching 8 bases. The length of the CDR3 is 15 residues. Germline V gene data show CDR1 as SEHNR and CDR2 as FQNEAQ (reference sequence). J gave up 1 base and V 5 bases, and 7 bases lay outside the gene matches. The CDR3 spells CASSPEAGASYEQYF. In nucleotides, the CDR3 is TGTGCCAGCAGCCCAGAAGCGGGGGCTTCCTACGAGCAGTACTTC.

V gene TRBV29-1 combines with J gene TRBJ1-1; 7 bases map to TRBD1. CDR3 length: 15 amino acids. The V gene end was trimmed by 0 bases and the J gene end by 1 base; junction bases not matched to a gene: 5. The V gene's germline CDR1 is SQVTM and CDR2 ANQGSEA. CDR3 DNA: TGCAGCGTTGAAGATCGTCCAGGGGGGAACACTGAAGCTTTCTTT. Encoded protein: CSVEDRPGGNTEAFF.

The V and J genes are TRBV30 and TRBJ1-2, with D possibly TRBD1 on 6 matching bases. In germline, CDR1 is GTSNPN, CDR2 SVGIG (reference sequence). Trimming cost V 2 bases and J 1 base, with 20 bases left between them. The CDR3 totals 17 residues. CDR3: CAWSPSSSGTRNYGYTF. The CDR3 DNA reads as TGTGCCTGGAGTCCATCTAGCTCCGGGACACGTAACTATGGCTACACCTTC.

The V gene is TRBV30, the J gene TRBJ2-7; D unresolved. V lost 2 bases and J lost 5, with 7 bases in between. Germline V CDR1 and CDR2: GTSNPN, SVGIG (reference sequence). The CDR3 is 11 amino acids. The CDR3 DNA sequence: TGTGCCTGGAGTTCGGCGGACGAGCAGTACTTC. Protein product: CAWSSADEQYF.

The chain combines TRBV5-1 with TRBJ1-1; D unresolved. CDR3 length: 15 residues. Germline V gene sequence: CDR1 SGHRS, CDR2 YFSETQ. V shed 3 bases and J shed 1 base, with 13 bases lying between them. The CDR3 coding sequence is TGCGCCAGCAGCTCCACTTCGCTAGGGAACACTGAAGCTTTCTTT. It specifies CASSSTSLGNTEAFF. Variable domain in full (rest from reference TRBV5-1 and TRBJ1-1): KAGVTQTPRYLIKTRGQQVTLSCSPISGHRSVSWYQQTPGQGLQFLFEYFSETQRNKGNFPGRFSGRQFSNSRSEMNVSTLELGDSALYLCASSSTSLGNTEAFFGQGTRLTVV.

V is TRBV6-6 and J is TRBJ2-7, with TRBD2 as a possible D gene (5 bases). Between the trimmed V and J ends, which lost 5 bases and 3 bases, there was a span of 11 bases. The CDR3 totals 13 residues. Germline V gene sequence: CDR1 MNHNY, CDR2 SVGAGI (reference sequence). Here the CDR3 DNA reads TGTGCCAGCAGTAGTACTAGTTTCTACGAGCAGTACTTC. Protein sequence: CASSSTSFYEQYF.

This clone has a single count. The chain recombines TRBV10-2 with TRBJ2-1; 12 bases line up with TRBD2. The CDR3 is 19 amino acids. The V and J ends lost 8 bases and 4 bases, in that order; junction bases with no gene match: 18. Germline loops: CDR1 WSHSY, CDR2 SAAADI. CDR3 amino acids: CASANGTRRGLAGYNEQFF. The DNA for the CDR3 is TGCGCCAGCGCCAACGGGACCAGAAGAGGACTAGCGGGATACAATGAGCAGTTCTTC.

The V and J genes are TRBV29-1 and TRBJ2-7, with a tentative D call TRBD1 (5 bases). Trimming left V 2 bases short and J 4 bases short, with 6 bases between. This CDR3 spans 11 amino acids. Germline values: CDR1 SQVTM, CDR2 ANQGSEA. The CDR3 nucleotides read TGCAGCGTTGAACAGGGATACGAGCAGTACTTC. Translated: CSVEQGYEQYF.

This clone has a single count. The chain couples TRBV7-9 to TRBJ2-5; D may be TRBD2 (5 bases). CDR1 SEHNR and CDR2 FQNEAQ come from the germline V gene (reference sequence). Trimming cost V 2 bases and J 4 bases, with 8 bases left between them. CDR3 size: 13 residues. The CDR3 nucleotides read TGTGCCAGCAGCTTATCCAGCGGAGAGACCCAGTACTTC. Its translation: CASSLSSGETQYF.

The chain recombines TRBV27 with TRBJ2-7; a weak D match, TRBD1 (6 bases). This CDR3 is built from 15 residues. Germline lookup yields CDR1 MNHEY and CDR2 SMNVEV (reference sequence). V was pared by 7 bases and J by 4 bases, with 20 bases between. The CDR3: CASKETGSYHYEQYF. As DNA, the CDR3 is TGTGCCAGCAAAGAAACAGGGTCCTATCATTACGAGCAGTACTTC.

CDR3 residues: CASSPPVQGLGYEQYF. CDR3 bases: TGTGCCAGCTCACCACCGGTGCAGGGGTTGGGGTACGAGCAGTACTTC. The chain is built from TRBV18 and TRBJ2-7; a possible D gene is TRBD1 (6 bases). The CDR3 is made up of 16 amino acids. The ends were cut back, 0 bases at V and 4 bases at J, with 16 bases in the middle. CDR1 KGHSH and CDR2 LQKENI come from the germline V gene. Using reference TRBV18 and TRBJ2-7 for the parts outside the CDR3, the full variable domain is NAGVMQNPRHLVRRRGQEARLRCSPMKGHSHVYWYRQLPEEGLKFMVYLQKENIIDESGMPKERFSAEFPKEGPSILRIQQVVRGDSAAYFCASSPPVQGLGYEQYFGPGTRLTVT.

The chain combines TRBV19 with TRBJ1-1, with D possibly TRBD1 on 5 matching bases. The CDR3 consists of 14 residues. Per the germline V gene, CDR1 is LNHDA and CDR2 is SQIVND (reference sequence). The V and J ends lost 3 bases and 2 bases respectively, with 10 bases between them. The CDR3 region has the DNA TGTGCCAGTAGTATGGGGCTCACTAACACTGAAGCTTTCTTT. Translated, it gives CASSMGLTNTEAFF.

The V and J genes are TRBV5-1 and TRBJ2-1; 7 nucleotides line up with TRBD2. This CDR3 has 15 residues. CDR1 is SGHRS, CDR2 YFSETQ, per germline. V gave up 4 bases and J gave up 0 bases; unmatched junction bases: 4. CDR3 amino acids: CASSRAGSSYNEQFF. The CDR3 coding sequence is TGCGCCAGCAGCAGAGCGGGGAGCTCCTACAATGAGCAGTTCTTC.

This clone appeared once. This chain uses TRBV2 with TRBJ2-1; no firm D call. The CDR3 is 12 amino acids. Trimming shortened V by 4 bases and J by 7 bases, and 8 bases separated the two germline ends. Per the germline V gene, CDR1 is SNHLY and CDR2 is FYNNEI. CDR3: CASSGAENEQFF. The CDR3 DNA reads TGTGCCAGCAGTGGAGCCGAGAATGAGCAGTTCTTC. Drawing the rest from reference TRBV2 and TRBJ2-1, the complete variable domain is EPEVTQTPSHQVTQMGQEVILRCVPISNHLYFYWYRQILGQKVEFLVSFYNNEISEKSEIFDDQFSVERPDGSNFTLKIRSTKLEDSAMYFCASSGAENEQFFGPGTRLTVL.

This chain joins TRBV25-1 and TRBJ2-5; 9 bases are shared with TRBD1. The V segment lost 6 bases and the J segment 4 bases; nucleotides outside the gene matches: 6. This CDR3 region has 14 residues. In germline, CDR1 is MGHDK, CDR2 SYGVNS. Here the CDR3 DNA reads TGTGCCAGCAGGGACAGGGGTTCATCAGAGACCCAGTACTTC. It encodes CASRDRGSSETQYF.